This TCR beta chain was sequenced in a study of OX40 agonist ivuxolimab in advanced cancers. V was clipped by 4 bases and J by 4 bases; unmatched bases: 7. The CDR3 spans 15 residues. Germline-derived CDR1 and CDR2 are MNHNY and SVGAGI (reference sequence). If patients had autoimmune disease history or systemic immunosuppression, they were excluded. Some clones are missing from TCRdb's copy, which holds only in-frame ones; the method was immunoSEQ multiplex PCR. Among roughly 36,000 clones, 65% to 75% were seen once, and the ten largest hold around 18%. V and J are TRBV6-6 and TRBJ2-7; the match to TRBD2 covers 10 bases. Here the sequenced sample was CD4+ or CD8+ T cells sorted from blood, taken in a trial of the OX40 agonist ivuxolimab. The sequence was collected from an adult with an advanced solid tumor such as melanoma, head and neck, liver or kidney cancer. CDR3 sequence: CASSFTGTSVYEQYF. DNA for the CDR3: TGTGCCAGCAGTTTCACCGGGACTAGCGTTTACGAGCAGTACTTC.